Following are 14 T cell receptor beta chains from one sample sequenced in a study of blood T cell repertoires in COVID-19. Some clones are missing from TCRdb's copy, which holds only in-frame ones; the method was immunoSEQ multiplex PCR. The sample holds over 400,000 clones, about nine tenths seen once. The sample consisted of peripheral blood. These receptors were taken from a woman in her 30s with active or convalescent COVID-19.

The CDR3 region has the DNA TGTGCCAGCAGCCCCATGGCGGTTAATGAAAAACTGTTTTTT. It is translated as CASSPMAVNEKLFF. The chain has TRBV3-1 (or the pseudogene TRBV3-2) and TRBJ1-4; no clear D gene. V dropped 4 bases and J dropped 4 bases, with 10 bases sitting between them. CDR1 is LGHDT, CDR2 YNNKEL, per germline (reference sequence). The CDR3 length is 14 residues.

About this clone: An end of the junction does not agree with germline; a read error may underlie this. The V gene is TRBV6-1, the J gene TRBJ2-7; 9 bases agree with TRBD1. This CDR3 spans 15 amino acids. Germline loops: CDR1 MNHNS, CDR2 SASEGT. The CDR3 DNA reads TGTGCCAGCAGTGAGCCGGGACAGGGAACCTACGGGCAGTACTTC. Residues: CASSEPGQGTYGQYF.

In the case of this clone: This same CDR3 is encoded by further DNA sequences in the sample. The V call is TRBV5-1, the J call TRBJ1-4; 8 bases line up with TRBD1. After removal of 1 base from V and 5 bases from J, the junction contained 1 base not matched to a gene. CDR3 length: 14 residues. Per germline, CDR1 SGHRS and CDR2 YFSETQ. The DNA of the CDR3 is TGCGCCAGCAGCTTGACAGGGGGAAATGAAAAACTGTTTTTT. Amino acid sequence: CASSLTGGNEKLFF.

The rearrangement uses TRBV5-1 and TRBJ2-5; D may be TRBD1 (5 bases). This CDR3 region has 14 residues. The V end lost 3 bases, the J end lost 0 bases, and 9 bases lay between the germline ends. Germline-derived CDR1 and CDR2 are SGHRS and YFSETQ. The CDR3 DNA follows: TGCGCCAGCAGCTCCTACAGGTACCAAGAGACCCAGTACTTC. Protein sequence: CASSSYRYQETQYF.

This clone appeared a single time. The chain couples TRBV27 to TRBJ1-1; D perhaps matches TRBD1 (5 bases). The length of the CDR3 is 14 residues. V lost 3 bases and J lost 0, with 8 bases in between. Germline values: CDR1 MNHEY, CDR2 SMNVEV (reference sequence). CDR3 region: CASSLAGLNTEAFF. In DNA, the CDR3 is TGTGCCAGCAGTTTGGCAGGGCTGAACACTGAAGCTTTCTTT.

V and J are TRBV10-1 and TRBJ2-5, with D possibly TRBD2 on 6 matching bases. Germline lookup yields CDR1 WNHNN and CDR2 SYGVQD (reference sequence). The V end lost 6 bases, the J end lost 5 bases, and 13 bases lay between the germline ends. The CDR3 contains 13 residues. In nucleotides, the CDR3 is TGCGCCAGCAGCTCGGGACTTGGGGAGACCCAGTACTTC. This encodes CASSSGLGETQYF.

The sample holds one count of this clone. The rearrangement uses TRBV5-4 and TRBJ2-1, with D perhaps TRBD1 (6 bases). Trimming removed 3 bases at V and 9 bases at J, with 10 bases between. In germline, CDR1 is SGHNT, CDR2 YYREEE (reference sequence). This CDR3 region has 12 residues. The CDR3 bases are TGTGCCAGCAGCTACCTGACAGGTGAGCAGTTCTTC. Translation: CASSYLTGEQFF.

This chain connects TRBV4-1 to TRBJ2-7; 7 bases agree with TRBD1. Losses at the gene ends were 4 bases for V and 0 bases for J; bases not matched to a gene: 3. Germline-derived CDR1 and CDR2 are MGHRA and YSYEKL. The CDR3 is made up of 14 amino acids. The CDR3, as DNA: TGCGCCAGCAGCCCAGGGGGAAACTCCTACGAGCAGTACTTC. Its translation: CASSPGGNSYEQYF.

The gene calls are TRBV5-1 and TRBJ2-1; a possible D gene is TRBD2 (7 bases). CDR1 is SGHRS and CDR2 is YFSETQ in the germline V gene. This CDR3 comprises 17 residues. V was trimmed by 4 bases and J by 0 bases, leaving 17 bases between them. CDR3 protein: CASSASGGAGSYNEQFF. For the CDR3, the DNA is TGCGCCAGCAGCGCTTCGGGGGGCGCGGGCTCCTACAATGAGCAGTTCTTC. The entire variable domain, with the rest obtained from reference TRBV5-1 and TRBJ2-1, is as follows: KAGVTQTPRYLIKTRGQQVTLSCSPISGHRSVSWYQQTPGQGLQFLFEYFSETQRNKGNFPGRFSGRQFSNSRSEMNVSTLELGDSALYLCASSASGGAGSYNEQFFGPGTRLTVL.

This sequence joins TRBV10-3 and TRBJ2-3, with TRBD2 as a possible D gene (5 bases). This CDR3 region has 16 residues. In germline, CDR1 is ENHRY, CDR2 SYGVKD. Between the trimmed V and J ends, which lost 0 bases and 8 bases, there was a span of 18 bases. The CDR3 reads CAISESPATREITQYF. The DNA of the CDR3 is TGTGCCATCAGTGAGTCCCCAGCGACACGGGAAATTACGCAGTATTTT.

For this clone: At the DNA level, this CDR3 is encoded by other sequences in the same sample as well. The CDR3 coding sequence is TGCGCCAGCAGCCGGACAGGGGGCGATGAAAAACTGTTTTTT. Translating gives CASSRTGGDEKLFF. The chain has TRBV5-1 and TRBJ1-4; 11 nucleotides line up with TRBD1. V dropped 4 bases and J dropped 6; count of bases not matched to a gene: 2. CDR3 length: 14 residues. Germline CDR1 SGHRS, CDR2 YFSETQ.

V and J are TRBV6-1 and TRBJ2-5, with TRBD1 matching over 7 bases. CDR1 and CDR2 (germline): MNHNS, SASEGT. CDR3 length: 14 residues. With 3 bases clipped from V and 3 bases from J, the junction kept 4 bases outside the gene matches. CDR3 DNA sequence: TGTGCCAGCAGTGAGACAGGGTGGAAAGAGACCCAGTACTTC. This encodes CASSETGWKETQYF.

This clone was seen only once. The rearrangement links TRBV5-4 to TRBJ2-3; 14 bases match TRBD2. The V and J ends lost 6 bases and 3 bases, in that order; junction bases with no gene match: 9. Per germline, CDR1 SGHNT and CDR2 YYREEE (reference sequence). The CDR3 runs to 17 residues. The CDR3 DNA reads TGTGCCAGCACATACGGGACTAGCGGGGGCCCTACAGATACGCAGTATTTT. Encoded protein: CASTYGTSGGPTDTQYF.

The chain is built from TRBV6-2 or TRBV6-3 and TRBJ1-1; TRBD1 aligns across 10 bases. This CDR3 is 14 amino acids long. Germline V gene data show CDR1 as MNHEY and CDR2 as SVGEGT. Germline trimming cut 6 bases from V and 7 bases from J; bases unmatched to any gene: 8. CDR3 bases: TGTGCCAGCAGCTTAGACAGGGGGCTACTTGAAGCTTTCTTT. Its translation: CASSLDRGLLEAFF.